These 31 T cell receptor beta chains were all obtained from the same sample, sequenced in a study of blood T cells in healthy people across ages. Combining a sample-barcoded 5' primer with a J-beta primer mix, a second PCR ran for roughly 6 to 11 cycles. From the 5' RACE reads, TCRdb called clonotypes with MiXCR, one entry per CDR3 protein. This sample has about 1,000,000 distinct CDR3 sequences; 35% to 50% occur once, and the top ten carry approximately 19%. Material: blood. The receptors stem from a woman in her sixties or seventies in good health.

CDR3: CATSERVPNTGELFF. In nucleotides, the CDR3 is TGTGCCACCAGCGAACGGGTCCCGAACACCGGGGAGCTGTTTTTT. The rearrangement joins TRBV15 to TRBJ2-2, with D hard to call. Germline loops: CDR1 LNHNV, CDR2 YYDKDF (reference sequence). V was shortened by 5 bases and J by 0 bases, with 10 bases between the two germline ends. This CDR3 spans 15 amino acids.

This clonotype has more than one count but fewer than ten. The rearrangement uses TRBV7-2 and TRBJ2-3, with a possible D match to TRBD2 (5 bases). Germline CDR1 reads SGHTA; CDR2 reads FQGNSA. Trimming pared 0 bases from V and 7 bases from J, leaving 17 bases between. The CDR3 loop spans 16 amino acids. CDR3 protein: CASSLATGKPANTQYF. Written as DNA, the CDR3 is TGTGCCAGCAGCTTAGCGACCGGGAAGCCTGCCAATACGCAGTATTTT.

This clonotype occurred many times. V gene TRBV4-1 combines with J gene TRBJ2-7; 10 nucleotides agree with TRBD1. This CDR3 has 16 amino acids. Germline CDR1 MGHRA, CDR2 YSYEKL. J was trimmed by 1 base and V by 0 bases; bases with no gene match: 3. The CDR3 region is CASSQDKGQGSYEQYF. The CDR3 nucleotides read TGCGCCAGCAGCCAAGATAAGGGACAGGGGTCCTACGAGCAGTACTTC.

The genes are TRBV11-3 and TRBJ2-2; D unclear. V lost 1 base and J 7 bases, leaving 7 bases between the germline ends. Germline V gene sequence: CDR1 SGHNT, CDR2 YENEEA. This CDR3 spans 13 amino acids. The CDR3 spells CASSLVRGGELFF. CDR3 nucleotide sequence: TGTGCCAGCAGCTTAGTCCGAGGCGGGGAGCTGTTTTTT.

CDR3 DNA sequence: TGTGCCAGCAGTGAGGCCGGGGGAACCGGGGAGCTGTTTTTT. This sequence encodes CASSEAGGTGELFF. The rearrangement uses TRBV25-1 and TRBJ2-2, with a tentative D call TRBD2 (6 bases). V lost 3 bases and J lost 5, with 10 bases in between. Germline lookup yields CDR1 MGHDK and CDR2 SYGVNS. The CDR3 has 14 residues.

Concerning this clonotype: The junction departs from germline at one end; a sequencing error may be responsible. The rearrangement joins TRBV5-1 to TRBJ1-4; D gene ambiguous. The CDR3 has 15 amino acids. Germline V CDR1 and CDR2: SGHRS, YFSETQ. The CDR3 sequence is CASTLDRPGNEKLFF. As DNA, the CDR3 is TGCGCCAGCACCTTGGACCGCCCGGGAAATGAAAAACTGTTTTTT.

V gene TRBV12-3 or TRBV12-4 combines with J gene TRBJ1-2; D is uncertain. The CDR3 sequence is 11 residues long. With 3 bases removed from V and 8 bases from J, the gap between germline ends came to 7 bases. Here the CDR3 reads CASSLDRGYTF. The CDR3 nucleotides read TGTGCCAGCAGTTTGGACCGGGGCTACACCTTC.

This clonotype was detected only a few times. V and J are TRBV9 and TRBJ2-5; D unclear. Germline V CDR1 and CDR2: SGDLS, YYNGEE. V lost 0 bases, J lost 0 bases, and 9 bases lay in between. This CDR3 comprises 15 residues. The CDR3, as DNA: TGTGCCAGCAGCGTAGCACCCACCTACCAAGAGACCCAGTACTTC. It codes for CASSVAPTYQETQYF. Variable domain in full (rest from reference TRBV9 and TRBJ2-5): DSGVTQTPKHLITATGQRVTLRCSPRSGDLSVYWYQQSLDQGLQFLIQYYNGEERAKGNILERFSAQQFPDLHSELNLSSLELGDSALYFCASSVAPTYQETQYFGPGTRLLVL.

The rearrangement uses TRBV28 and TRBJ2-1; D remains unclear. V was trimmed by 5 bases and J by 5 bases, leaving 10 bases between them. From germline, CDR1 is MDHEN and CDR2 SYDVKM. The CDR3 runs to 13 residues. The CDR3 region is CASSVAGNNEQFF. The CDR3 DNA reads as TGTGCCAGCAGTGTAGCTGGGAACAATGAGCAGTTCTTC. Variable domain in full (rest from reference TRBV28 and TRBJ2-1): DVKVTQSSRYLVKRTGEKVFLECVQDMDHENMFWYRQDPGLGLRLIYFSYDVKMKEKGDIPEGYSVSREKKERFSLILESASTNQTSMYLCASSVAGNNEQFFGPGTRLTVL.

The chain links TRBV3-1 to TRBJ2-1, with unresolved D. There are 17 residues in the CDR3. Germline lookup yields CDR1 LGHDT and CDR2 YNNKEL (reference sequence). The V end was cut by 0 bases, the J end by 5 bases, with 17 bases between. The CDR3 region has the DNA TGTGCCAGCAGCCAAGAGGAGACCCCCGGTGGCGACAATGAGCAGTTCTTC. It encodes CASSQEETPGGDNEQFF.

CDR3 sequence reads: CASSLGGVDEQYF. The CDR3 DNA reads as TGTGCCAGCAGCTTGGGAGGTGTCGACGAGCAGTACTTC. The chain joins TRBV5-6 to TRBJ2-5; D gene ambiguous. The DNA end lines up better with TRBJ2-7; the J call may be wrong. The CDR3 length is 13 residues. Germline values: CDR1 SGHDT, CDR2 YYEEEE.

This clonotype was counted a few times. The chain carries TRBV29-1 and TRBJ2-1; no definite D call. Germline V gene data show CDR1 as SQVTM and CDR2 as ANQGSEA. Trimming took 4 bases from V and 5 from J, leaving 9 bases between them. The CDR3 sequence is 12 residues long. CDR3 in DNA: TGCAGCGTTGTTGAAAGAGACAATGAGCAGTTCTTC. Translation: CSVVERDNEQFF.

The CDR3 coding sequence is TGTGCCAGCAGCCCCAGCGGCCAGCGAGGCTATGGCTACACCTTC. It translates to CASSPSGQRGYGYTF. The chain joins TRBV7-9 to TRBJ1-2; D uncertain. The CDR3 loop spans 15 amino acids. Germline assignment: CDR1 SEHNR and CDR2 FQNEAQ (reference sequence). Trimming stripped 5 bases from V and 4 bases from J, with 17 bases between.

In its sample, this clonotype was seen many times. The chain joins TRBV12-3 or TRBV12-4 to TRBJ1-1, with D unclear. Trimming shortened V by 1 base and J by 1 base, and 4 bases separated the two germline ends. The CDR3 is 13 residues long. DNA for the CDR3: TGTGCCAGCAGTTTAGTCTCGAACACTGAAGCTTTCTTT. Protein product: CASSLVSNTEAFF.

Notes on this clonotype: A much larger clone differs by one base, so this may be a read error. The missing conserved phenylalanine or tryptophan at the end of this CDR3 makes a read error likely. V and J are TRBV6-2 or TRBV6-3 and TRBJ2-5; no clear D. The closer fit of TRBJ2-7 to the DNA end suggests the J call may be wrong. Germline CDR1 and CDR2: MNHEY and SVGEGT. The CDR3 runs to 13 residues. The CDR3 region has the DNA TGTGCCAGCAGTTATGGCGGAACCTACGAGCAGTACTTG. Translating it yields CASSYGGTYEQYL.

The rearrangement joins TRBV10-3 to TRBJ2-5, with 8 bases fitting TRBD1. The better agreement between TRBJ2-7 and the DNA end casts doubt on the J call. The germline V gene has CDR1 ENHRY and CDR2 SYGVKD. This CDR3 spans 12 amino acids. The CDR3 spells CAISQQGDEQYF. Written as DNA, the CDR3 is TGTGCCATCAGCCAACAGGGGGACGAGCAGTACTTC.

This clonotype has more than one count but fewer than ten. For the CDR3, the DNA is TGCAGTGCTAGCGCGGGCGGGAGGCCCCTCCGCGAGCAGTACTTC. Its protein is CSASAGGRPLREQYF. This chain joins TRBV20-1 and TRBJ2-5; 8 bases match TRBD2. The J call is doubtful: the DNA matches TRBJ2-7 better. Germline lookup yields CDR1 DFQATT and CDR2 SNEGSKA (reference sequence). This CDR3 contains 15 residues.

The V and J genes are TRBV27 and TRBJ2-1; 10 bases map to TRBD2. Germline V lookup: CDR1 MNHEY, CDR2 SMNVEV (reference sequence). The V gene end was trimmed by 7 bases and the J gene end by 0 bases; junction bases not matched to a gene: 3. The CDR3 runs to 15 residues. CDR3 nucleotides: TGTGCCAGCACTAGCGGGAGTCCCTCCTACAATGAGCAGTTCTTC. Its protein is CASTSGSPSYNEQFF.

The CDR3 protein is CASSSSGRDYTDTQYF. CDR3 nucleotide sequence: TGTGCCAGCAGCTCTAGCGGGAGGGACTACACAGATACGCAGTATTTT. This chain uses TRBV13 with TRBJ2-3; 12 bases agree with TRBD2. CDR1 is PRHDT and CDR2 is FYEKMQ in the germline V gene (reference sequence). After removal of 4 bases from V and 2 bases from J, the junction contained 4 bases not matched to a gene. The CDR3 runs 16 residues.

The chain links TRBV3-1 to TRBJ2-5; 12 bases map to TRBD2. The germline gives CDR1 LGHDT, CDR2 YNNKEL (reference sequence). V shed 3 bases and J 5 bases; nucleotides not matched to a gene: 10. The CDR3 length is 17 residues. In DNA form, the CDR3 reads TGTGCCAGCAGCCATGTCGGGACTAGCGGGTTTGATGAGACCCAGTACTTC. As protein: CASSHVGTSGFDETQYF.

This clonotype has only a few counts. The chain joins TRBV28 to TRBJ2-3; no firm D call. Germline V gives CDR1 MDHEN, CDR2 SYDVKM. This CDR3 contains 14 residues. The V end was cut by 3 bases, the J end by 4 bases, with 11 bases between. The CDR3 loop reads CASSLERHPDTQYF. Written as DNA, the CDR3 is TGTGCCAGCAGTTTGGAACGGCACCCAGATACGCAGTATTTT.

Only a few counts were recorded for this clonotype. The chain recombines TRBV3-1 with TRBJ2-7, with TRBD2 matching 10 bases. TRBJ2-5 explains the end of the DNA better; the J call may be wrong. Germline values: CDR1 LGHDT, CDR2 YNNKEL (reference sequence). The CDR3 totals 15 residues. The CDR3 sequence is CASSQRAGGLETQYF. The DNA of the CDR3 is TGTGCCAGCAGCCAGAGAGCGGGAGGGTTGGAGACCCAGTACTTC.

This sequence joins TRBV7-9 and TRBJ2-3; 8 bases agree with TRBD1. Per germline, CDR1 SEHNR and CDR2 FQNEAQ (reference sequence). J was trimmed by 5 bases and V by 5 bases; bases with no gene match: 6. CDR3 size: 14 residues. Here the CDR3 DNA reads TGTGCCAGCAGCCAAACAGGGGGGAAAGATACGCAGTATTTT. It yields the protein CASSQTGGKDTQYF.

The genes are TRBV4-1 and TRBJ2-7; D possibly corresponds to TRBD1 (8 bases). This CDR3 contains 19 residues. Germline-derived CDR1 and CDR2 are MGHRA and YSYEKL. The V end was cut by 4 bases, the J end by 3 bases, with 28 bases between. For the CDR3, the DNA is TGCGCCAGCAGCCCGCTGGCAGGGGGCGCAGGACTAGGTCTCTACGAGCAGTACTTC. This codes for CASSPLAGGAGLGLYEQYF.

About this clonotype itself: No conserved phenylalanine or tryptophan is present at the end of the CDR3, so a read error is the likely explanation. The genes are TRBV27 and TRBJ1-2; no definite D call. Germline values: CDR1 MNHEY, CDR2 SMNVEV (reference sequence). The length of the CDR3 is 13 residues. V was cut by 6 bases and J by 3 bases, with 11 bases left in between. As DNA, the CDR3 is TGTGCCAGCAGCCGTGATATTTACTATGGCTACACCGTC. Translation gives CASSRDIYYGYTV.

This clonotype was counted only a few times. The gene calls are TRBV20-1 and TRBJ2-5, with D possibly TRBD1 on 6 matching bases. Between the trimmed V and J ends, which lost 4 bases and 5 bases, there was a span of 14 bases. Germline-derived CDR1 and CDR2 are DFQATT and SNEGSKA (reference sequence). The CDR3 has 13 residues. CDR3 sequence: CSANGGREETQYF. CDR3 coding DNA: TGCAGTGCTAATGGGGGCCGTGAGGAGACCCAGTACTTC.

J is TRBJ2-5 and V is TRBV25-1; perhaps D is TRBD1 or TRBD2 (7 bases each). CDR1 MGHDK and CDR2 SYGVNS come from the germline V gene. This CDR3 is 13 amino acids long. The V gene lost 8 bases and the J gene lost 11 bases, with 21 bases spanning the gap. CDR3 residues: CASRGGRGGEQYF. The CDR3 DNA sequence: TGTGCCAGCCGCGGAGGCAGGGGGGGTGAGCAGTACTTC.

There are many counts of this clonotype. One end of the junction does not line up with germline, which may come from a read error. This sequence joins TRBV5-1 and TRBJ2-7; perhaps TRBD2 as D (6 bases). CDR1 SGHRS and CDR2 YFSETQ come from the germline V gene. There are 14 residues in the CDR3. CDR3 DNA: TGTGCCAGCAGTTTAGCGCGGGGACCCTACGAGCAGTACTTC. Encoded protein: CASSLARGPYEQYF.

In this sample, this clonotype turned up a few times. CDR3 sequence: CASSYSSGLGYNEQFF. The CDR3 coding sequence is TGTGCCAGCAGTTACTCGAGCGGCCTCGGGTACAATGAGCAGTTCTTC. The chain employs TRBV6-6 and TRBJ2-1, with D tentatively TRBD2 (5 bases). Germline V gene sequence: CDR1 MNHNY, CDR2 SVGAGI (reference sequence). The CDR3 loop spans 16 amino acids. Trimming shortened V by 0 bases and J by 4 bases, and 13 bases separated the two germline ends.

There are a few counts of this clonotype. The CDR3 DNA follows: TGTGCTAGTGGTCACAGGGCGATGTGGCCCTGCGAGCAGTACTTC. Translation gives CASGHRAMWPCEQYF. The chain has TRBV12-5 and TRBJ2-7; TRBD1 is a possible D gene (6 bases). The CDR3 consists of 15 residues. The germline CDR1 and CDR2 sequences are LGHNT and FRNRAP. V dropped 5 bases and J dropped 6 bases, with 20 bases sitting between them.

This clonotype was seen a handful of times. CDR3 in DNA: TGCAGCGTTGAACCTAAGACTAGCGGGAGGCCCTCTTATGAGCAGTTCTTC. Translation gives CSVEPKTSGRPSYEQFF. The chain couples TRBV29-1 to TRBJ2-1, with 13 bases matching TRBD2. The CDR3 totals 17 residues. Per the germline V gene, CDR1 is SQVTM and CDR2 is ANQGSEA. V lost 2 bases to trimming and J lost 8 bases; unmatched junction nucleotides: 12.